The clone carrying this T cell receptor beta chain was counted only a few times. Its antigen is unknown. This sample was included in a study of identical twins. The CDR3 is 16 amino acids. V shed 0 bases, J shed 5 bases, and the junction held 6 bases outside the gene matches. Per the germline V gene, CDR1 is LNHNV and CDR2 is YYDKDF (reference sequence). TCRdb ran MiXCR on the 5' RACE reads and lists one entry per CDR3 protein. The table has approximately 300,000 distinct CDR3 sequences, nearly 9.5% seen once; the top ten hold roughly 7%. Overall study findings and caveats: Donors were not followed over many years; analysis was cross-sectional. Those out-of-frame alpha sequences shared by twins showed an excess of low generation probability.

The sample also formed part of further work on yellow fever vaccine responses in identical twins.

The specimen was CD8+ T cells sorted from blood. The chain employs TRBV15 and TRBJ2-5; the match to TRBD2 covers 10 bases. This clonotype was obtained from a woman aged 18-29 years in good health. As DNA, the CDR3 is TGTGCCACCAGCAGAGAAAGCGGGAGGGGGGGGGAGACCCAGTACTTC. It is translated as CATSRESGRGGETQYF.